Shown below are 2 T cell receptor beta chains from a single sample sequenced in a study of blood T cell repertoires in COVID-19. The assay was immunoSEQ multiplex PCR, and TCRdb's table has in-frame clones only and misses some. The sample lists 85,000 to 90,000 clones, about 88% occurring once. Specimen: peripheral blood. Every receptor here comes from an elderly man with active or convalescent COVID-19.

This clone was seen once. This sequence joins TRBV30 and TRBJ2-7, with D perhaps matching TRBD2 (6 bases). CDR3 length equals 14 residues. V was shortened by 4 bases and J by 6 bases, with 19 bases between the two germline ends. Germline values: CDR1 GTSNPN, CDR2 SVGIG (reference sequence). The CDR3 region has the DNA TGTGCCTGGACCGGGGCGGGGCTGACGGGCGAGCAGTACTTC. This translates into CAWTGAGLTGEQYF.

The chain links TRBV6-6 to TRBJ1-5; no clear D gene. The CDR3 length is 15 residues. Trimming stripped 2 bases from V and 2 bases from J, with 10 bases between. The V gene's germline CDR1 is MNHNY and CDR2 SVGAGI (reference sequence). This chain's CDR3 is CASSYRVIGNQPQHF. CDR3 in DNA: TGTGCCAGCAGTTACCGGGTTATAGGCAATCAGCCCCAGCATTTT.